One sample yielded the 2 T cell receptor beta chains listed below, sequenced in a study of blood T cell repertoires in COVID-19. Assay: immunoSEQ multiplex PCR; the TCRdb copy retains only in-frame clones and omits some. Of about 100,000 clones listed, 90% to 95% are singletons. Sequences were obtained from peripheral blood. All receptors derive from a man between 45 and 60 years old with active COVID-19.

The chain joins TRBV9 to TRBJ2-2; D may be TRBD2 (5 bases). The CDR3 loop spans 15 amino acids. V was pared by 4 bases and J by 0 bases, with 10 bases between. CDR1 and CDR2 (germline): SGDLS, YYNGEE. The CDR3 nucleotides read TGTGCCAGCAGCCGGGGTTCCTCGAACACCGGGGAGCTGTTTTTT. Amino acids: CASSRGSSNTGELFF.

This chain uses TRBV6-5 with TRBJ1-1, with a weak D call TRBD1 (6 bases). V lost 7 bases to trimming and J lost 3 bases, with 15 bases between them. Germline V gene data show CDR1 as MNHEY and CDR2 as SVGAGI. This CDR3 spans 14 amino acids. The CDR3 DNA follows: TGTGCCAGCAAACCGACAGGCCGAGACACTGAAGCTTTCTTT. Protein product: CASKPTGRDTEAFF.